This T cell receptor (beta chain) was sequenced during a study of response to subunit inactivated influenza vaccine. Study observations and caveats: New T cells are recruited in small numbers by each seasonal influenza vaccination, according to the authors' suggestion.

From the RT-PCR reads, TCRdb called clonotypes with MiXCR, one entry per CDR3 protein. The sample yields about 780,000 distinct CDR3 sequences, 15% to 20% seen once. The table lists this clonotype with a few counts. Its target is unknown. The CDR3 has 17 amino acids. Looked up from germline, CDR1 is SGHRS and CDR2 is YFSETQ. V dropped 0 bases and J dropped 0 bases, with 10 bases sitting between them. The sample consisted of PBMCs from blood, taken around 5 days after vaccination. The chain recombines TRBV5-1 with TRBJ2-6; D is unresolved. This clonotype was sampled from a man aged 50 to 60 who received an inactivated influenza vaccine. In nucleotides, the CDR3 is TGCGCCAGCAGCTTGGCGGCAGCAGCCTCTGGGGCCAACGTCCTGACTTTC. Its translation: CASSLAAAASGANVLTF.